The T cell receptor beta chain described here comes from a study of T cell responses to AZD1222 COVID-19 vaccine. Study-level results: In all cases, repertoires were sampled only after the peak T cell response.

The table came from immunoSEQ multiplex PCR; TCRdb's copy has only in-frame clones and leaves some out. The table records 30,000 to 35,000 clones, roughly 74% of them present only once. Regarding this clone: Its specificity is unknown.

This CDR3 has 14 amino acids. The germline V gene encodes CDR1 SGHTA and CDR2 FQGNSA. V lost 5 bases and J lost 4, with 9 bases in between. Sample: peripheral blood, taken 28 days after the second AZD1222 dose. This TCR derives from an adult who received the AZD1222 COVID-19 vaccine. The chain joins TRBV7-2 to TRBJ1-6; a possible D gene is TRBD1 (5 bases). The CDR3 sequence is CASSPGLYNSPLHF. In nucleotides, the CDR3 is TGTGCCAGCAGCCCAGGGTTATATAATTCACCCCTCCACTTT.